A selection of T cell receptor beta chains follows, all from one sample in a study of neoadjuvant nivolumab and ipilimumab in lung cancer. Sequenced by immunoSEQ multiplex PCR; TCRdb stores in-frame clones only, minus some. The repertoire includes about 30,000 clones, 80% to 95% of them detected once, and 2.1% sits in the top ten. Source: peripheral blood, taken after neoadjuvant nivolumab, alone or with ipilimumab, at or shortly before surgery. The source is an adult with non-small cell lung cancer. Each CDR3 is given with its conserved first and last residue. D genes are given only for firm matches. Where a row states a size, it is once, few, many or the class of an expanded clone; other rows omit it.

TRBJ2-1,TRBV6-5,14,-,once,CASSYSNPGAPQFF,TGTGCCAGCAGTTACTCGAACCCCGGAGCTCCACAGTTCTTC
TRBJ2-7,TRBV6-1,13,TRBD2,-,CASRGSGSGGQYF,TGTGCCAGCAGAGGGAGCGGGAGCGGCGGGCAGTACTTC
TRBJ2-7,TRBV6-1,15,TRBD2,-,CASSGRSGSSYEQYF,TGTGCCAGCAGTGGGCGGAGCGGGAGCTCCTACGAGCAGTACTTC
TRBJ2-7,TRBV5-1,14,-,-,CASKQQAGSYEQYF,TGCGCCAGCAAGCAGCAGGCAGGGTCTTACGAGCAGTACTTC
TRBJ2-5,TRBV4-1,16,TRBD2,-,CASSRTSGRVQETQYF,TGCGCCAGCAGCCGAACTAGCGGGCGAGTCCAAGAGACCCAGTACTTC
TRBJ1-2,TRBV5-5,15,-,-,CASSPQGLPNYGYTF,TGTGCCAGCAGCCCCCAGGGACTTCCTAACTATGGCTACACCTTC
TRBJ1-3,TRBV6-5,13,-,-,CASNPRVGNTIYF,TGTGCCAGCAACCCCAGGGTGGGAAACACCATATATTTT
TRBJ1-2,TRBV6-6,12,TRBD1,-,CASSTGAAGYTF,TGTGCCAGCAGTACAGGGGCGGCTGGCTACACCTTC
TRBJ1-1,TRBV11-2,13,-,once,CASRTGGYTEAFF,TGTGCCAGCAGGACTGGAGGGTACACTGAAGCTTTCTTT
TRBJ2-4,TRBV29-1,14,-,-,CSVRLTLAKNIQYF,TGCAGCGTTCGGCTCACCTTAGCCAAAAACATTCAGTACTTC
TRBJ2-3,TRBV6-5,16,-,once,CASSYRGGSSTDTQYF,TGTGCCAGCAGTTACCGGGGTGGCTCTAGCACAGATACGCAGTATTTT
TRBJ1-1,TRBV5-1,14,-,once,CASSPPGGRTEAFF,TGCGCCAGCAGCCCTCCGGGGGGTCGCACTGAAGCTTTCTTT
TRBJ2-7,TRBV27,14,-,-,CASRRDTRGDEQYF,TGTGCCAGCAGACGGGACACCCGGGGGGACGAGCAGTACTTC
TRBJ1-1,TRBV7-6,19,TRBD1,-,CASSLVIPGQGGSDTEAFF,TGTGCCAGCAGCTTAGTCATTCCGGGACAGGGAGGTTCCGACACTGAAGCTTTCTTT
TRBJ2-4,TRBV7-8,15,-,-,CASSPDRLAKNIQYF,TGTGCCAGCAGCCCTGACAGGCTAGCCAAAAACATTCAGTACTTC
TRBJ2-4,TRBV5-5,15,-,-,CASSSRSPTRNIQYF,TGTGCCAGCAGCTCCCGATCCCCCACTAGGAACATTCAGTACTTC
TRBJ2-1,TRBV7-2,16,TRBD2,-,CASSLGSGRAPNEQFF,TGTGCCAGCAGCTTAGGGAGCGGGAGGGCCCCCAATGAGCAGTTCTTC